The 17 T cell receptor beta chains given below trace back to one sample, sequenced in a study of shared clonotypes between healthy human individuals (dated by TCRdb to the early 2020s). Receptors were amplified or captured by the immunoSEQ multiplex PCR assay. The table comes from immuneACCESS by way of TCRdb, which keeps in-frame sequences with V and J called. Part of the clones is missing from these tables; in studies checked, under half for an unresolved V gene and the rest for unknown reasons. Present in this sample are about 2 million clones, around 96% of which were seen just once. The ten largest clonotypes hold roughly 1% of the sample. CD8 naive samples consisted of CD45RO-negative cells that were positively selected for CCR7, yielding a CD45RA+CCR7+ population without TemRA cells. Sequencing was performed on naive CD8+ T cells sorted from blood. The sample's cell subset or site label is to be understood as: CD45RA+CCR7+. The receptors were gathered from a man aged 18 to 30 in good health.

V usage is TRBV5-1 and J usage is TRBJ1-2, with 8 bases identical to TRBD1. Unmatched junction bases numbered 9, after V lost 4 bases and J lost 4 bases. There are 15 residues in the CDR3. CDR1 and CDR2 (germline): SGHRS, YFSETQ. The CDR3 is CASSLEKGQVYGYTF. DNA of the CDR3: TGCGCCAGCAGCCTAGAGAAGGGACAGGTCTATGGCTACACCTTC.

This sequence joins TRBV7-8 and TRBJ2-3; 7 nucleotides line up with TRBD2. Germline V gene lookup returns CDR1 SGHVS and CDR2 FQNEAQ. This CDR3 comprises 13 residues. After removal of 3 bases from V and 4 bases from J, the junction contained 1 base not matched to a gene. In DNA, the CDR3 is TGTGCCAGCAGCTTCGGGGGGTCAGATACGCAGTATTTT. This sequence encodes CASSFGGSDTQYF.

The rearrangement joins TRBV11-2 to TRBJ1-1, with TRBD1 matching 9 bases. The CDR3 loop spans 17 amino acids. From germline, CDR1 is SGHAT and CDR2 FQNNGV. The V segment lost 5 bases and the J segment 5 bases; nucleotides outside the gene matches: 15. The CDR3 is CASSVPWARQGETEAFF. The CDR3 DNA follows: TGTGCCAGCAGCGTACCCTGGGCCCGACAGGGGGAGACTGAAGCTTTCTTT.

The chain joins TRBV29-1 to TRBJ2-1, with 7 bases lining up with TRBD1. Germline lookup yields CDR1 SQVTM and CDR2 ANQGSEA. The CDR3 runs 13 residues. The V segment lost 6 bases and the J segment 4 bases; nucleotides outside the gene matches: 6. The DNA of the CDR3 is TGCAGCGTAGCCGGGACAGAGTACAATGAGCAGTTCTTC. Translation gives CSVAGTEYNEQFF.

This rearrangement joins TRBV10-1 to TRBJ2-7; D is unclear. The CDR3 loop spans 13 amino acids. Germline V gene data show CDR1 as WNHNN and CDR2 as SYGVQD (reference sequence). V was clipped by 5 bases and J by 4 bases, with 12 bases between them. The CDR3 sequence: CASSPGPRYEQYF. The CDR3 coding sequence is TGCGCCAGCAGTCCCGGCCCTAGATACGAGCAGTACTTC.

This rearrangement joins TRBV29-1 to TRBJ2-1, with 14 bases identical to TRBD2. The V and J ends lost 7 bases and 4 bases, in that order; junction bases with no gene match: 6. This CDR3 region has 15 residues. Germline V lookup: CDR1 SQVTM, CDR2 ANQGSEA. The CDR3 nucleotides read TGCAGCGCTCCAGGACTAGCGGGGGGATACAATGAGCAGTTCTTC. Residues: CSAPGLAGGYNEQFF.

The chain carries TRBV30 and TRBJ1-1; D may be TRBD1 (6 bases). Trimming removed 5 bases at V and 3 bases at J, with 13 bases between. The CDR3 spans 13 residues. Germline CDR1 is GTSNPN and CDR2 is SVGIG (reference sequence). The CDR3 reads CAWAGVTDTEAFF. The CDR3 coding sequence is TGTGCCTGGGCAGGGGTTACGGACACTGAAGCTTTCTTT.

This clone occurred once. The gene calls are TRBV27 and TRBJ1-2, with 8 bases identical to TRBD1. The germline CDR1 and CDR2 sequences are MNHEY and SMNVEV (reference sequence). This CDR3 comprises 15 residues. V dropped 1 base and J dropped 6; count of bases not matched to a gene: 7. The CDR3 nucleotides read TGTGCCAGCAGTTTATTGGCAGGGGGCAACGATGGCTACACCTTC. Amino acids: CASSLLAGGNDGYTF.

This chain uses TRBV2 with TRBJ1-2; no definite D call. Per germline, CDR1 SNHLY and CDR2 FYNNEI. The CDR3 is made up of 11 amino acids. V dropped 4 bases and J dropped 8 bases, with 8 bases sitting between them. CDR3 DNA: TGTGCCAGCAGTGCCTTGGGGGGCTACACCTTC. Its protein product is CASSALGGYTF.

Concerning this clone: The same CDR3 also results from other DNA sequences found in this sample. J is TRBJ1-2 and V is TRBV19; a possible D gene is TRBD1 (5 bases). Germline loops: CDR1 LNHDA, CDR2 SQIVND (reference sequence). This CDR3 has 13 residues. Trimming left V 2 bases short and J 1 base short, with 5 bases between. The CDR3 is CASSIRGNYGYTF. The CDR3 DNA reads TGTGCCAGTAGTATAAGGGGTAACTATGGCTACACCTTC.

Here the CDR3 DNA reads TGTGCCAGCAGGTTCGACACCAGCTCCTACAATGAGCAGTTCTTC. Protein product: CASRFDTSSYNEQFF. V and J are TRBV6-5 and TRBJ2-1, with D uncertain. Germline CDR1 is MNHEY and CDR2 is SVGAGI. The V gene lost 6 bases and the J gene lost 0 bases, with 12 bases spanning the gap. This CDR3 has 15 amino acids.

The chain links TRBV19 to TRBJ2-6; D remains ambiguous. Germline V gene lookup returns CDR1 LNHDA and CDR2 SQIVND (reference sequence). V lost 6 bases to trimming and J lost 2 bases, with 5 bases between them. The CDR3 sequence is 13 residues long. CDR3 sequence (DNA): TGTGCCAGTAGCCCTACTGGGGCCAACGTCCTGACTTTC. Amino acids: CASSPTGANVLTF. Drawing the rest from reference TRBV19 and TRBJ2-6, the complete variable domain is DGGITQSPKYLFRKEGQNVTLSCEQNLNHDAMYWYRQDPGQGLRLIYYSQIVNDFQKGDIAEGYSVSREKKESFPLTVTSAQKNPTAFYLCASSPTGANVLTFGAGSRLTVL.

Comment on this clone: The same CDR3 is also encoded by other DNA sequences in this sample. This chain uses TRBV5-1 with TRBJ1-6; TRBD1 agrees at 9 bases. J was trimmed by 7 bases and V by 4 bases; bases with no gene match: 3. The CDR3 is 14 residues long. Germline-derived CDR1 and CDR2 are SGHRS and YFSETQ. The CDR3 reads CASSPDRGNSPLHF. The CDR3 coding sequence is TGCGCCAGCAGCCCGGACAGGGGAAATTCACCCCTCCACTTT.

The chain links TRBV30 to TRBJ2-7; 8 bases align to TRBD1. J gave up 3 bases and V 2 bases, and 6 bases lay outside the gene matches. Germline V gene lookup returns CDR1 GTSNPN and CDR2 SVGIG (reference sequence). CDR3 length: 14 amino acids. The CDR3 coding sequence is TGTGCCTGGAGTCCCGGACAGGGTGTCTACGAGCAGTACTTC. Its translation is CAWSPGQGVYEQYF.

This clone occurred once. The chain is built from TRBV10-3 and TRBJ2-7, with 8 nucleotides matching TRBD1. The CDR3 contains 14 residues. V lost 11 bases to trimming and J lost 3 bases; unmatched junction nucleotides: 12. The germline CDR1 and CDR2 sequences are ENHRY and SYGVKD. DNA of the CDR3: TGTGCCGTCTTCCGCGTCACAGGGGGCTACGAGCAGTACTTC. Its protein is CAVFRVTGGYEQYF.

Concerning this clone: The sample holds other DNA sequences that translate to the same CDR3. This CDR3 is CASSVNGYNSPLHF. The CDR3 DNA is TGTGCCAGCAGCGTTAATGGGTATAATTCACCCCTCCACTTT. This chain connects TRBV9 to TRBJ1-6; no clear D gene. Trimming cost V 2 bases and J 4 bases, with 7 bases left between them. This CDR3 region has 14 residues. Germline assignment: CDR1 SGDLS and CDR2 YYNGEE.

The V gene is TRBV9, the J gene TRBJ1-4; D perhaps matches TRBD1 (5 bases). V dropped 1 base and J dropped 6 bases, with 13 bases sitting between them. The length of the CDR3 is 15 residues. From germline, CDR1 is SGDLS and CDR2 YYNGEE. For the CDR3, the DNA is TGTGCCAGCAGCGTAAAGGGACTCCAGGATGAAAAACTGTTTTTT. Its translation: CASSVKGLQDEKLFF.